There are many counts of the clone carrying this T cell receptor (beta chain). This record belongs to a study of early T cells in non-severe SARS-CoV-2 infection. There are 18 residues in the CDR3. The V and J ends lost 5 bases and 3 bases, in that order; junction bases with no gene match: 15. Germline V gene lookup returns CDR1 SGHDN and CDR2 FVKESK. TCRdb passed the 5' RACE reads through MiXCR, listing each CDR3 protein once. The table has about 22,000 distinct CDR3 sequences, 3.5% to 5.5% seen once. The gene calls are TRBV14 and TRBJ2-3; 9 bases line up with TRBD2. Sequencing used whole blood. The TCR was taken from an adult who was a healthcare worker with PCR-confirmed SARS-CoV-2 infection or an uninfected control (not recorded which). The CDR3 here is CASSSRPGLAGSTDTQYF. The CDR3 nucleotides read TGTGCCAGCAGCAGTCGGCCGGGACTAGCAGGATCTACAGATACGCAGTATTTT.